The source of this T cell receptor (beta chain) is a study of blood T cell repertoires in COVID-19. Study summary: Sites across the United States, Italy and Spain contributed samples from acute and convalescent COVID-19.

Seattle's enrolled individuals joined amid active infection and were then monitored longitudinally. V lost 5 bases and J 2 bases, leaving 10 bases between the germline ends. Per the germline V gene, CDR1 is SGHTA and CDR2 is FQGNSA. This CDR3 has 14 residues. This table comes from immunoSEQ multiplex PCR, and its TCRdb copy is limited to in-frame clones, with some not included. The repertoire holds some 270,000 clones, 80% to 85% seen once, with 15% to 19% in the top ten. Sequencing was done on a sample of peripheral blood. This receptor was obtained from a person aged 65 to 79 with COVID-19, enrolled during active disease. J is TRBJ2-1 and V is TRBV7-2, with TRBD1 as a possible D gene (6 bases). CDR3 DNA: TGTGCCAGCAGCACAGGGCTCGCCTACAATGAGCAGTTCTTC. Translated, it gives CASSTGLAYNEQFF.